One sample yielded the 9 T cell receptor beta chains listed below, sequenced in a study of blood T cell repertoires in COVID-19. TCRdb's copy holds only in-frame clones and misses some; the assay was immunoSEQ multiplex PCR. The sample has about 170,000 clones; roughly 85% are singletons. The sample taken for sequencing was PBMCs or T cells enriched from blood (not recorded which). The source of these receptors is a woman in her seventies in a cohort exposed to, infected with or recovered from COVID-19 (not recorded which).

V and J are TRBV27 and TRBJ2-2; D is perhaps TRBD1 (6 bases). Germline values: CDR1 MNHEY, CDR2 SMNVEV (reference sequence). V was clipped by 11 bases and J by 1 base, with 14 bases between them. CDR3 size: 14 residues. For the CDR3, the DNA is TGTGCCGGTCGCCTGACAGGGAACACCGGGGAGCTGTTTTTT. This sequence encodes CAGRLTGNTGELFF.

The chain is built from TRBV27 and TRBJ2-1; 13 bases match TRBD2. Per the germline V gene, CDR1 is MNHEY and CDR2 is SMNVEV (reference sequence). V gave up 4 bases and J gave up 9 bases; unmatched junction bases: 21. This CDR3 has 20 residues. In DNA form, the CDR3 reads TGTGCCAGCAGTTACAAATACTACCGACTAGCGGGAGGAGTTGGGAGTGAGCAGTTCTTC. It encodes CASSYKYYRLAGGVGSEQFF.

The chain uses TRBV5-1 and TRBJ2-7; TRBD1 might be the D (5 bases). V was trimmed by 0 bases and J by 7 bases, leaving 11 bases between them. The germline V gene has CDR1 SGHRS and CDR2 YFSETQ. This CDR3 has 13 residues. In nucleotides, the CDR3 is TGCGCCAGCAGCTTGGGATGGGGCGCGGAGCAGTACTTC. It codes for CASSLGWGAEQYF.

The chain joins TRBV21-1 to TRBJ2-7; the DNA was not compared with TRBD2, the D call given in the table. TRBV21-1 is a pseudogene segment. This CDR3 spans 15 amino acids. CDR3 sequence reads: CASSTDGGSYYEQYF. CDR3 sequence (DNA): TGTGCCAGCAGCACCGATGGCGGGAGTTATTACGAGCAGTACTTC.

This chain joins TRBV28 and TRBJ1-3; D gene ambiguous. Germline loops: CDR1 MDHEN, CDR2 SYDVKM. The CDR3 is 12 amino acids. Deletions cut 8 bases from V and 0 bases from J, with 5 bases between. The CDR3 is CASRGSGNTIYF. In nucleotides, the CDR3 is TGTGCCAGCCGCGGCTCTGGAAACACCATATATTTT.

The chain joins TRBV5-8 to TRBJ2-7; D is unresolved. The V and J ends lost 2 bases and 3 bases respectively, with 15 bases between them. The CDR3 has 15 amino acids. In germline, CDR1 is SGHTS, CDR2 YDEGEE. The CDR3 coding sequence is TGTGCCAGCAGCTTTGCAGTAGTTAACTACTACGAGCAGTACTTC. Translated: CASSFAVVNYYEQYF.

The genes are TRBV28 and TRBJ2-1, with 9 bases matching TRBD1. Per the germline V gene, CDR1 is MDHEN and CDR2 is SYDVKM. The CDR3 runs 15 residues. V lost 7 bases, J lost 9 bases, and 13 bases stayed unmatched. This chain's CDR3 is CASTNPGTGKVEQFF. As DNA, the CDR3 is TGTGCCAGCACCAATCCAGGGACAGGGAAAGTTGAGCAGTTCTTC.

The CDR3 DNA follows: TGTGCCAGCAGCCAAAAGCGGGAGAGGGACGAGCAGTACTTC. Encoded protein: CASSQKRERDEQYF. The chain carries TRBV13 and TRBJ2-7, with 8 bases fitting TRBD2. Trimming took 5 bases from V and 5 from J; bases not matched to a gene: 8. The CDR3 extends over 14 amino acids. Germline V gene sequence: CDR1 PRHDT, CDR2 FYEKMQ (reference sequence).

V is TRBV4-1 and J is TRBJ2-5; TRBD2 is a possible D gene (6 bases). V was trimmed by 2 bases and J by 4 bases, leaving 11 bases between them. The CDR3 sequence is 14 residues long. Germline V gene lookup returns CDR1 MGHRA and CDR2 YSYEKL. The CDR3 DNA sequence: TGCGCCAGCAGCCAACGTGGGGGGATAGAGACCCAGTACTTC. This encodes CASSQRGGIETQYF.